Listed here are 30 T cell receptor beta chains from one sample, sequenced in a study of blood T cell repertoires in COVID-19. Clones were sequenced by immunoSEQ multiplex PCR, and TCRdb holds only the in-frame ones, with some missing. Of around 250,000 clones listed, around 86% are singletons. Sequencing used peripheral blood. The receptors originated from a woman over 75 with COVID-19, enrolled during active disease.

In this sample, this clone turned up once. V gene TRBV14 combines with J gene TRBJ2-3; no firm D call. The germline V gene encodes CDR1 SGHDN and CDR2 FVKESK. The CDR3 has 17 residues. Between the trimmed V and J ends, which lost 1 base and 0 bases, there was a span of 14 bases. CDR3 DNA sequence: TGTGCCAGCAGCCAAGGCGGTTTAACTATAAGCACAGATACGCAGTATTTT. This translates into CASSQGGLTISTDTQYF.

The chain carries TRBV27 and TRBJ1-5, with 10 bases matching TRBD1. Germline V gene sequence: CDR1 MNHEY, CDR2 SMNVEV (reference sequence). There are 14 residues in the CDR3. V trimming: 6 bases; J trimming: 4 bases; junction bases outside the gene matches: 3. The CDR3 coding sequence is TGTGCCAGCAGCAGGGACAGGGGAAATCAGCCCCAGCATTTT. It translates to CASSRDRGNQPQHF.

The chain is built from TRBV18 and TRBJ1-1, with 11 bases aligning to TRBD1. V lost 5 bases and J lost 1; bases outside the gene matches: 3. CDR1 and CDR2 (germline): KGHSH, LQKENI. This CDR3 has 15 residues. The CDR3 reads CASSSGQGENTEAFF. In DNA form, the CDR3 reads TGTGCCAGCTCATCGGGACAGGGGGAGAACACTGAAGCTTTCTTT.

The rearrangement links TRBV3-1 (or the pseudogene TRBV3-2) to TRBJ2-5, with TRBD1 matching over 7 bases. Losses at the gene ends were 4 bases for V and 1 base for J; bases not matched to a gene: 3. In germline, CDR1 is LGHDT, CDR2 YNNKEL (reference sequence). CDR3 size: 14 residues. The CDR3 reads CASSRRQGQETQYF. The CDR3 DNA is TGTGCCAGCAGCCGTCGACAGGGCCAAGAGACCCAGTACTTC.

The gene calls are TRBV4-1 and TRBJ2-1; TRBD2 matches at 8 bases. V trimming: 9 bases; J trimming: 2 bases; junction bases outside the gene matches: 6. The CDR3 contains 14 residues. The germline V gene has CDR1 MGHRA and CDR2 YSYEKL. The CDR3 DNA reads TGCGCCAGTTCGCGGGGGGCCCCCTACAATGAGCAGTTCTTC. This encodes CASSRGAPYNEQFF.

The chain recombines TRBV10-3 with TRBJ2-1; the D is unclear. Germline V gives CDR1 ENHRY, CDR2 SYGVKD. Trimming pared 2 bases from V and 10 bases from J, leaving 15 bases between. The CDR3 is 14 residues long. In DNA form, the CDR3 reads TGTGCCATCAGTGAGAACCTGGCGACGGAGGAGCAGTTCTTC. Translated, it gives CAISENLATEEQFF.

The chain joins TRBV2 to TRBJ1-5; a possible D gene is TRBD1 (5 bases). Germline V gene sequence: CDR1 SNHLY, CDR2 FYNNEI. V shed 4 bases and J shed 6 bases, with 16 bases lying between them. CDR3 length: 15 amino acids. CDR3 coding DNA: TGTGCCAGCAGTGTGAGCGTGGGGGGAGGTCAGCCCCAGCATTTT. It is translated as CASSVSVGGGQPQHF.

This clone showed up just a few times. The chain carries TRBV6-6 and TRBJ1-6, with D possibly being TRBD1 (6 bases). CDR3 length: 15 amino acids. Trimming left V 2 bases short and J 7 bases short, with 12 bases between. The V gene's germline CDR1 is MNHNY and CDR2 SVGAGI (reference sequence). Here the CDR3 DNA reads TGTGCCAGCAGTTACGGGCCACAGGGAAATTCACCCCTCCACTTT. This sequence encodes CASSYGPQGNSPLHF.

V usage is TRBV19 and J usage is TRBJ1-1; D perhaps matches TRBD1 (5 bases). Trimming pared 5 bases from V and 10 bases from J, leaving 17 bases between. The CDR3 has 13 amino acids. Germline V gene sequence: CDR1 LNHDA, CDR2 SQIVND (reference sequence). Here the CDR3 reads CASSLKTDRGAFF. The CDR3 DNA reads TGTGCCAGTAGTCTGAAGACAGACCGAGGAGCTTTCTTT.

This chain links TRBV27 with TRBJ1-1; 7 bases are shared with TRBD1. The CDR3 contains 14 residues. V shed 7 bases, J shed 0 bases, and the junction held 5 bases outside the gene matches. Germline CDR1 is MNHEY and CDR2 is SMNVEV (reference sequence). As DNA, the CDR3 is TGTGCCAGCACCAGAACAGGGGTGAACACTGAAGCTTTCTTT. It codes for CASTRTGVNTEAFF.

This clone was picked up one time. The CDR3: CASSTESGGWEQYV. In DNA, the CDR3 is TGTGCCAGCAGCACCGAGAGCGGGGGGTGGGAGCAGTACGTC. The rearrangement uses TRBV11-2 and TRBJ2-7; TRBD2 agrees at 9 bases. V lost 5 bases to trimming and J lost 7 bases; unmatched junction nucleotides: 9. Germline loops: CDR1 SGHAT, CDR2 FQNNGV. The CDR3 covers 14 residues.

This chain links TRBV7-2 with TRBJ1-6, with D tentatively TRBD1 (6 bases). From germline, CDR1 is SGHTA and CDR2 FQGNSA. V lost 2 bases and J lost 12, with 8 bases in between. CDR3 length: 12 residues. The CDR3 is CASSLTGIPLHF. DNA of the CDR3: TGTGCCAGCAGCTTAACAGGGATACCCCTCCACTTT.

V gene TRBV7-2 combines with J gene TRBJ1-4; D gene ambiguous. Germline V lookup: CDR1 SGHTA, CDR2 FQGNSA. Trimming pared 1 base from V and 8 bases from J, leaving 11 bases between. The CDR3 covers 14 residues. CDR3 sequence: CASSLDLPREKLFF. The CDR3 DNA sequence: TGTGCCAGCAGCTTAGACCTCCCTCGGGAAAAACTGTTTTTT.

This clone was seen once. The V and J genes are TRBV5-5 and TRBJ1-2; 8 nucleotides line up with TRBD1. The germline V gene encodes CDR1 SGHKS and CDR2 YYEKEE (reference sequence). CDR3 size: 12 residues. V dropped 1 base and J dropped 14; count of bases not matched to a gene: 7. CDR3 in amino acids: CASSLSGTGGTF. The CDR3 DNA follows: TGTGCCAGCAGCTTGTCTGGGACAGGCGGAACCTTC. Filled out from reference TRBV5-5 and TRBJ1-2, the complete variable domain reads DAGVTQSPTHLIKTRGQQVTLRCSPISGHKSVSWYQQVLGQGPQFIFQYYEKEERGRGNFPDRFSARQFPNYSSELNVNALLLGDSALYLCASSLSGTGGTFGSGTRLTVV.

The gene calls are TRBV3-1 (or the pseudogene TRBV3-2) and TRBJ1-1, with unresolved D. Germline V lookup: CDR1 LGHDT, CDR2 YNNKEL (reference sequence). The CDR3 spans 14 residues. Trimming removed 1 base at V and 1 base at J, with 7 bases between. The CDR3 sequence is CASSQGWANTEAFF. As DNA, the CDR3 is TGTGCCAGCAGCCAAGGGTGGGCGAACACTGAAGCTTTCTTT.

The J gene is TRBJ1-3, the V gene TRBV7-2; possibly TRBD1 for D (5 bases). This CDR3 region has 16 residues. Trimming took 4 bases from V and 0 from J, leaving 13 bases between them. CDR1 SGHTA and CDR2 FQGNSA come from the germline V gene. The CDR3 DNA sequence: TGTGCCAGCAGCTCGGGACTGCCTGGCTCTGGAAACACCATATATTTT. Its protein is CASSSGLPGSGNTIYF.

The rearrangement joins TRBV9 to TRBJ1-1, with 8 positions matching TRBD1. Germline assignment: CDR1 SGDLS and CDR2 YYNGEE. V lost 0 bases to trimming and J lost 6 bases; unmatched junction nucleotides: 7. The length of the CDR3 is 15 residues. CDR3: CASSVGQGATAEAFF. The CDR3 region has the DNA TGTGCCAGCAGCGTAGGGCAGGGGGCGACCGCTGAAGCTTTCTTT.

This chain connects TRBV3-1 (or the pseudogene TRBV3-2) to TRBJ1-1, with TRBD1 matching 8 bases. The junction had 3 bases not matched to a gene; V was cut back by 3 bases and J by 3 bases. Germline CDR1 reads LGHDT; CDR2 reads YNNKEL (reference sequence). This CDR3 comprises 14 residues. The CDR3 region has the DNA TGTGCCAGCAGCCACTTGACAGGGGACACTGAAGCTTTCTTT. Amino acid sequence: CASSHLTGDTEAFF.

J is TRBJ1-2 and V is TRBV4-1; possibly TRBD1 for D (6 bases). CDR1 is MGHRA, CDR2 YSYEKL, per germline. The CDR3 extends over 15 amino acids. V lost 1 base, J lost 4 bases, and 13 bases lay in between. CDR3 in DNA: TGCGCCAGCAGCCAAGCGAGTACAGGGATCTATGGCTACACCTTC. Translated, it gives CASSQASTGIYGYTF.

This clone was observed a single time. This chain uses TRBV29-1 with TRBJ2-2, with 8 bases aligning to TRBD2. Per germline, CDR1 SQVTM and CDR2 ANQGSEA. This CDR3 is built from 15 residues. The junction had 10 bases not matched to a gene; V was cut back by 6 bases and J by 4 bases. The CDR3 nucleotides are TGCAGCGTATCCAGCGGGGGAAGAGCCACCGGGGAGCTGTTTTTT. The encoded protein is CSVSSGGRATGELFF.

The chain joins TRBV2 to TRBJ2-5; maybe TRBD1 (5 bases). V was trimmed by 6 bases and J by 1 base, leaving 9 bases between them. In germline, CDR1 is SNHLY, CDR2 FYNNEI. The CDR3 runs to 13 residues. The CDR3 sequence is CASRMDTQETQYF. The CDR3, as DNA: TGTGCCAGCAGGATGGACACCCAAGAGACCCAGTACTTC. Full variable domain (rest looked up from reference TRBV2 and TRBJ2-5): EPEVTQTPSHQVTQMGQEVILRCVPISNHLYFYWYRQILGQKVEFLVSFYNNEISEKSEIFDDQFSVERPDGSNFTLKIRSTKLEDSAMYFCASRMDTQETQYFGPGTRLLVL.

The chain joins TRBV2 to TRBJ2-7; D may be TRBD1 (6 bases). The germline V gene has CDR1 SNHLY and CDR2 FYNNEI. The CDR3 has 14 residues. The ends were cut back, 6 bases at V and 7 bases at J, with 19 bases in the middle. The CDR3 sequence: CASRSGDLTGEQYV. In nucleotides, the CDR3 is TGTGCCAGCAGATCAGGGGACCTTACAGGGGAGCAGTACGTC.

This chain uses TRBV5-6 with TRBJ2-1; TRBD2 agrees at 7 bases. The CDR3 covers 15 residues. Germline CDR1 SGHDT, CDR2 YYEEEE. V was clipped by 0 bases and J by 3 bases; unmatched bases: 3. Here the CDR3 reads CASSLDAGVYNEQFF. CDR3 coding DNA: TGTGCCAGCAGCTTGGACGCGGGGGTCTACAATGAGCAGTTCTTC. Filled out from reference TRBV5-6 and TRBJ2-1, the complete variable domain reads DAGVTQSPTHLIKTRGQQVTLRCSPKSGHDTVSWYQQALGQGPQFIFQYYEEEERQRGNFPDRFSGHQFPNYSSELNVNALLLGDSALYLCASSLDAGVYNEQFFGPGTRLTVL.

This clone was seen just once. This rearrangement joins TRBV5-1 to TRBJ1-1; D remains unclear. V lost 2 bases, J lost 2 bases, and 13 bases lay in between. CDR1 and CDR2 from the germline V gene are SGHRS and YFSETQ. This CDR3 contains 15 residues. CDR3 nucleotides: TGCGCCAGCAGCTTAACAAATATGATAAACACTGAAGCTTTCTTT. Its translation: CASSLTNMINTEAFF.

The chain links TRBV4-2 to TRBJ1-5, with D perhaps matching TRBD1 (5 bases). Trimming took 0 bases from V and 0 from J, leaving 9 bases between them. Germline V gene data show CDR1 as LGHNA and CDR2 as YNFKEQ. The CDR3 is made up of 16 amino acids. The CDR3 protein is CASSQEAGISNQPQHF. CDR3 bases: TGTGCCAGCAGCCAAGAGGCAGGGATTAGCAATCAGCCCCAGCATTTT.

CDR3 loop: CASSTDRVLAPLHF. CDR3 in DNA: TGTGCCAGCAGCACGGACAGGGTTTTGGCACCCCTCCACTTT. The rearrangement links TRBV5-4 to TRBJ1-6, with TRBD1 matching 8 bases. With 4 bases clipped from V and 11 bases from J, the junction kept 8 bases outside the gene matches. The germline CDR1 and CDR2 sequences are SGHNT and YYREEE (reference sequence). The CDR3 length is 14 residues.

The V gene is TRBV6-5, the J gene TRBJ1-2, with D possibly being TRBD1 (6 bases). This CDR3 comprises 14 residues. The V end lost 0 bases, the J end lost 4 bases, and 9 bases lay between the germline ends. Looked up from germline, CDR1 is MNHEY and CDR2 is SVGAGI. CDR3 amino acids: CASSYSIGGYGYTF. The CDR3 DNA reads TGTGCCAGCAGTTACTCGATAGGGGGCTATGGCTACACCTTC.

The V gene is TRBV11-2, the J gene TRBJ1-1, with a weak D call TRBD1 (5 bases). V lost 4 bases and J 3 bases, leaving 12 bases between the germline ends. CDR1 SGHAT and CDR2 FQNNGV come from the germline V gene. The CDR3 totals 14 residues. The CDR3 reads CASSWSRGYTEAFF. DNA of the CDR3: TGTGCCAGCAGCTGGTCTAGGGGCTACACTGAAGCTTTCTTT.

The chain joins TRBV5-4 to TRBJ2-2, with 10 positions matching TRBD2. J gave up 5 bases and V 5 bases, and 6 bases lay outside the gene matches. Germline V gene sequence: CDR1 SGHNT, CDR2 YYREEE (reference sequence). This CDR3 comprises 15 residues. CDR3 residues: CASRSLAGETGELFF. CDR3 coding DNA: TGTGCCAGCAGGAGCCTAGCGGGGGAAACCGGGGAGCTGTTTTTT. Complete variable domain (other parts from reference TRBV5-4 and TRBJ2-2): ETGVTQSPTHLIKTRGQQVTLRCSSQSGHNTVSWYQQALGQGPQFIFQYYREEENGRGNFPPRFSGLQFPNYSSELNVNALELDDSALYLCASRSLAGETGELFFGEGSRLTVL.

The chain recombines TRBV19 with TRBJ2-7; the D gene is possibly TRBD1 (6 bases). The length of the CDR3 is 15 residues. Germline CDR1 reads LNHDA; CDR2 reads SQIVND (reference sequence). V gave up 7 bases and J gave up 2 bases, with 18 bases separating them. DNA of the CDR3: TGTGCCAGTAACAGGGCCGATACCAACGCCTACGAGCAGTACGTC. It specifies CASNRADTNAYEQYV.